The rows below give T cell receptor beta chains drawn from one sample of a study of blood T cell repertoires in COVID-19. Using immunoSEQ multiplex PCR, the repertoire was profiled, and TCRdb retains in-frame clones only, with some absent. Of under 350,000 clones detected, 86% appear once; the ten largest clones hold 3.5% to 5%. The source material was PBMCs or T cells enriched from blood (not recorded which). The receptors here all came from a man aged 30 to 39 who had recovered from COVID-19. The CDR3 runs from the conserved cysteine through the conserved F or W. A D gene is named only where the DNA matches it firmly. Some rows have no size entry. The others give once, few or many, or a class for an expanded clone.

V gene	clone size	D gene	J gene	CDR3 DNA	CDR3 protein
TRBV11-2	NA	TRBD1	TRBJ2-7	TGTGCCAGCAGCGTAGACAGGGGAAGCTCCTACGAGCAGTACTTC	CASSVDRGSSYEQYF
TRBV11-2	NA	TRBD2	TRBJ2-7	TGTGCCAGCAGCTTATCGGGGCGGGAGCGGGGGGAGCAGTACTTC	CASSLSGRERGEQYF
TRBV19	NA	NA	TRBJ2-7	TGTGCCAGTAGTATCGGACTTTACTACGAGCAGTACTTC	CASSIGLYYEQYF
TRBV5-4	few	NA	TRBJ2-7	TGTGCCAGCAGCTCTACAGTGGAGCAGTACTTC	CASSSTVEQYF
TRBV5-1	NA	TRBD1	TRBJ1-6	TGCGCCAGCAGCAGGGACAGGGCTGATTCACCCCTCCACTTT	CASSRDRADSPLHF
TRBV18	few	NA	TRBJ2-5	TGTGCCAGCTCACCCCCCCAGGCGATGAGAAAGACCCAGTACTTC	CASSPPQAMRKTQYF
TRBV27	NA	TRBD1	TRBJ1-4	TGTGCCAGCAGTTTAAACAGGGGTAATGAAAAACTGTTTTTT	CASSLNRGNEKLFF
TRBV5-6	NA	NA	TRBJ1-1	TGTGCCAGCAGCTTGGAAACAGGAAAGAACACTGAAGCTTTCTTT	CASSLETGKNTEAFF
TRBV3-1/TRBV3-2	NA	TRBD1	TRBJ1-5	TGTGCCAGCAGCCATACGACAGGGATACAGCCCCAGCATTTT	CASSHTTGIQPQHF
TRBV19	NA	TRBD2	TRBJ2-5	TGTGCCAGTAGTCCAAGCGGGGGGTTCCAAGAGACCCAGTACTTC	CASSPSGGFQETQYF
TRBV7-6	NA	TRBD1	TRBJ1-5	TGTGCCAGCAGCTGGGACAGTTTTCAGCCCCAGCATTTT	CASSWDSFQPQHF
TRBV5-1	NA	TRBD1	TRBJ1-2	TGCGCCAGCAGCTTGGGACAGGGGGCGCGCGACTATGGCTACACCTTC	CASSLGQGARDYGYTF
TRBV21-1	NA	NA	TRBJ2-3	TGTGCCAGCAACAAGTTGCGGGAGAGTGGCACAGATACGCAGTATTTT	CASNKLRESGTDTQYF
TRBV2	NA	NA	TRBJ2-7	TGTGCCAGCAGTGAAGCGAACAGAGACTACGAGCAGTACTTC	CASSEANRDYEQYF
TRBV18	NA	NA	TRBJ1-1	TGTGCCAGCTCACCACCGAGCGGGTACACTGAAGCTTTCTTT	CASSPPSGYTEAFF
TRBV6-6	NA	NA	TRBJ1-2	TGTGCCAGCAGTTTCGGGAGTTTTAACTATGGCTACACCTTC	CASSFGSFNYGYTF
TRBV7-8	once	NA	TRBJ2-2	TGTGCCAGCAGCATACCGGCCGGGGAGCTGTTTTTT	CASSIPAGELFF
TRBV6-5	NA	TRBD1	TRBJ1-3	TGTGCCAGCAGACGGACAGGCTCTGGAAACACCATATATTTT	CASRRTGSGNTIYF
TRBV13	NA	TRBD2	TRBJ2-1	TGTGCCAGTAAACTCACCCCCGGGAGGGCTCTCGGGGAGCAGTTCTTC	CASKLTPGRALGEQFF
TRBV5-1	NA	TRBD2	TRBJ2-1	TGCGCCAGCAGCCTAGCGGGAGTATCGCTCGGGGAGCAGTTCTTC	CASSLAGVSLGEQFF
TRBV15	once	TRBD1	TRBJ1-1	TGTGCCACCAGCCGGGACAGGGTAACTGAAGCTTTCTTT	CATSRDRVTEAFF
TRBV5-4	NA	TRBD2	TRBJ2-7	TGTGCCAGCAGCTTGGGGCCGGGCGTGGGAGGGCCCCTCGAGCAGTACTTC	CASSLGPGVGGPLEQYF
TRBV12-3/TRBV12-4	NA	NA	TRBJ1-1	TGTGCCAGCAGTTTGATAGGGGTCACTGAAGCTTTCTTT	CASSLIGVTEAFF
TRBV6-1	NA	NA	TRBJ2-7	TGTGCCAGCAGTGACGACAGCTTCTACGAGCAGTACTTC	CASSDDSFYEQYF
TRBV12-3/TRBV12-4	NA	NA	TRBJ2-3	TGTGCCAGCTCGGCGGGGTACACAGATACGCAGTATTTT	CASSAGYTDTQYF
TRBV11-2	NA	TRBD1	TRBJ2-2	TGTGCCAGCAGCTCCTATCGGGACAGGGTGACCGGGGAGCTGTTTTTT	CASSSYRDRVTGELFF
TRBV11-2	NA	TRBD1	TRBJ1-3	TGTGCCAGCAGCTTAGTCGGGGCAGGGGGACCCTCTGGAAACACCATATATTTT	CASSLVGAGGPSGNTIYF
TRBV19	few	TRBD2	TRBJ2-1	TGTGCCAGTAGTACCAAGGGACTAGCAGCGCAGTTCTTC	CASSTKGLAAQFF
TRBV7-2	NA	TRBD2	TRBJ2-7	TGTGCCAGCAGCTACCCGGGACTAGCGGGAGGGTACGAGCAGTACTTC	CASSYPGLAGGYEQYF
TRBV2	NA	TRBD1	TRBJ2-7	TGTGCCAGGTGGGACAGGGCAAGGGGGGAGCAGTACTTC	CARWDRARGEQYF
TRBV29-1	NA	NA	TRBJ1-1	TGCAGCGCCCGGACAGATATGAACACTGAAGCTTTCTTT	CSARTDMNTEAFF
TRBV27	NA	NA	TRBJ1-1	TGTGCCAGCAGTTTCTTTCGGAACACTGAAGCTTTCTTT	CASSFFRNTEAFF
TRBV3-1/TRBV3-2	NA	NA	TRBJ1-4	TGTGCCAGCAGCCAAGACCGAGATAGCAACAAAGAAAAACTGTTTTTT	CASSQDRDSNKEKLFF
TRBV28	few	NA	TRBJ1-1	TGTGCCACGATCGGAGGCACCATGAACACTGAAGCTTTCTTT	CATIGGTMNTEAFF
TRBV2	NA	NA	TRBJ1-1	TGTGCCAGTGGGGCCCCGTTACTTCGGGCTGAAGCTTTCTTT	CASGAPLLRAEAFF
TRBV30	once	TRBD2	TRBJ2-7	TGTGCCTGGAGCTCTCGAGGGGACCTGGGACTAGCGGGATTGAACGAGCAGTACTTC	CAWSSRGDLGLAGLNEQYF
TRBV5-6	NA	NA	TRBJ1-6	TGTGCCAGCAGGGGGACTGGTTATAATTCACCCCTCCACTTT	CASRGTGYNSPLHF
TRBV11-3	NA	TRBD1	TRBJ2-7	TGTGCCAGCAGCTTAGGCCCGGGACAGGGATACTACGAGCAGTACTTC	CASSLGPGQGYYEQYF
TRBV12-3/TRBV12-4	NA	TRBD1	TRBJ1-1	TGTGCCAGCAGTTTAAGGGGGCCGTCTGAAGCTTTCTTT	CASSLRGPSEAFF
TRBV5-1	NA	NA	TRBJ2-1	TGCGCCAGCAGCTCCGGGGGACTCTACAATGAGCAGTTCTTC	CASSSGGLYNEQFF
TRBV6-4	few	TRBD2	TRBJ2-3	TGTGCCAGCAGTGATACCAGCGGGGGGGGCACAGATACGCAGTATTTT	CASSDTSGGGTDTQYF
TRBV7-9	NA	NA	TRBJ1-1	TGTGCCAGCACCTCGACGGGGAGACCTCGCGACACTGAAGCTTTCTTT	CASTSTGRPRDTEAFF
TRBV4-1	NA	NA	TRBJ1-5	TGCGCCAGCAGCCAACGGAGCCTGAATCAGCCCCAGCATTTT	CASSQRSLNQPQHF
TRBV3-1/TRBV3-2	NA	NA	TRBJ2-7	TGTGCCAGCAGCCTTCTCAGCGGGTCCTCCTACGAGCAGTACTTC	CASSLLSGSSYEQYF
TRBV5-1	NA	TRBD1	TRBJ1-2	TGCGCCAGCAGCTTGGGGGGACAGGGGAAAGGCGGCTACACCTTC	CASSLGGQGKGGYTF
TRBV5-1	NA	TRBD1	TRBJ1-1	TGCGCCAGCAGCTTACAGGGGCACACTGAAGCTTTCTTT	CASSLQGHTEAFF
TRBV9	NA	TRBD2	TRBJ2-3	TGTGCCAGCAGCGTATCCGGAGCGGGGATAACAGATACGCAGTATTTT	CASSVSGAGITDTQYF
TRBV6-5	few	TRBD1	TRBJ1-5	TGTGCCAGCAGTCGGACAGGGGTCAATCAGCCCCAGCATTTT	CASSRTGVNQPQHF
TRBV6-5	NA	TRBD1	TRBJ1-1	TGTGTCGAAACTAGACAGGGCGCCACTGAAGCTTTCTTT	CVETRQGATEAFF
TRBV10-1	few	NA	TRBJ2-2	TGCGCCAGCAGTCGTAACACCGGGGAGCTGTTTTTT	CASSRNTGELFF
TRBV6-4	NA	NA	TRBJ2-2	TGTGCCAGCAGTACTGACTCCCACACCGGGGAGCTGTTTTTT	CASSTDSHTGELFF
TRBV5-3	NA	TRBD1	TRBJ1-1	TGTGCCAGAAGCTCCCCGGTGGGACAGCCTACACCTACGAACACTGAAGCTTTCTTT	CARSSPVGQPTPTNTEAFF
TRBV23-1	NA	NA	TRBJ2-7	TGCGCCAGCAGTCAATCCCTCAGGGGGGCCTACGAGCAGTACTTC	CASSQSLRGAYEQYF
TRBV5-1	NA	TRBD1	TRBJ1-4	TGCGCCAGCAGCTCCACAGGGGCCCTTAATGAAAAACTGTTTTTT	CASSSTGALNEKLFF